These T cell receptor beta chains were read from a single sample in a study of cytomegalovirus exposure and HLA in healthy donors. Here immunoSEQ multiplex PCR was the method, and the copy in TCRdb shows in-frame clones only, minus some. Seen here are about 160,000 clones, around 96% observed once, and the top ten hold more than 0.7%. The sequenced sample consisted of PBMCs. Every receptor here comes from a woman younger than 35 in good health and CMV-seronegative. Both conserved end residues are part of each CDR3. D genes are given only for firm matches. Clone size is stated in some rows and not others, as once, few, many or a class when expanded.

clone_size	v_call	d_call	j_call	cdr3_nt	cdr3_aa
.	TRBV9	.	TRBJ2-1	TGTGCCAGCAGCGTAGGTCTATCGAGGGACAATGAGCAGTTCTTC	CASSVGLSRDNEQFF
.	TRBV5-1	.	TRBJ1-6	TGCGCCAGCAGCTTGGTGGTCGGCCCGGGATCACCCCTCCACTTT	CASSLVVGPGSPLHF
.	TRBV6-1	.	TRBJ2-2	TGTGCCAGCAGTATGGTAGACACCGGGGAGCTGTTTTTT	CASSMVDTGELFF
.	TRBV6-5	.	TRBJ2-5	TGTGCCAGCAGCCCACAGGTCTCCCAAGAGACCCAGTACTTC	CASSPQVSQETQYF
.	TRBV25-1	.	TRBJ2-7	TGTGCCAGCAGTGTCGACAGCTACGAGCAGTACTTC	CASSVDSYEQYF
.	TRBV19	.	TRBJ2-2	TGTGCCAGCCTCCCCCGACAGTATTCCGGGGAGCTGTTTTTT	CASLPRQYSGELFF
.	TRBV29-1	.	TRBJ2-3	TGCAGCGTTGGGGAGGCAAGTACGCAGTATTTT	CSVGEASTQYF
.	TRBV19	TRBD2	TRBJ2-3	TGTGCCAGTAGGGTAGCGGGAAGCACAGATACGCAGTATTTT	CASRVAGSTDTQYF
.	TRBV19	TRBD1	TRBJ2-7	TGTGCCAGTAGTCCCCTGAAGGGGGCAAGTAGCGAGCAGTACTTC	CASSPLKGASSEQYF
.	TRBV7-2	TRBD2	TRBJ2-5	TGTGCCAGCAGCTTAGTAGGGACTAGCTCAGAGACCCAGTACTTC	CASSLVGTSSETQYF
.	TRBV2	.	TRBJ2-6	TGTGCCAGCAGGGAGGATGGGGCCAACGTCCTGACTTTC	CASREDGANVLTF
.	TRBV30	TRBD1	TRBJ2-3	TGTGCCTGGAGTGTAGGGACAGCTTCCACAGATACGCAGTATTTT	CAWSVGTASTDTQYF
.	TRBV28	TRBD1	TRBJ1-5	TGTGCCAGCAGTTTAGTCCAGGGGGCAAATCAGCCCCAGCATTTT	CASSLVQGANQPQHF
.	TRBV5-4	.	TRBJ2-1	TGTGCCAGCAGCTTGGCAGGGGACTCCTACAATGAGCAGTTCTTC	CASSLAGDSYNEQFF
.	TRBV5-4	.	TRBJ1-3	TGTGCCAGCAGCTTGGGGTTCGGGTCTGGAAACACCATATATTTT	CASSLGFGSGNTIYF
.	TRBV9	.	TRBJ1-1	TGTGCCAGCAGCCCATCAACGGGGAGGAACACTGAAGCTTTCTTT	CASSPSTGRNTEAFF
.	TRBV9	TRBD2	TRBJ2-3	TGTGCCAGCAGCGTAGCTCCAGGGATCAGCGGGGGGGCGGCAGATACGCAGTATTTT	CASSVAPGISGGAADTQYF
.	TRBV5-1	TRBD1	TRBJ2-3	TGCGCCAGCAGCCAGGGGGTGACAGGGTCCGCAGATACGCAGTATTTT	CASSQGVTGSADTQYF
.	TRBV6-1	TRBD1	TRBJ2-7	TGTGCCAGCAGTGAGGGACAGGGCTACTACGAGCAGTACTTC	CASSEGQGYYEQYF
.	TRBV13	TRBD1	TRBJ2-3	TGTGCCAGCAGGTCACTCTCTCGACAGGGAAGCACAGATACGCAGTATTTT	CASRSLSRQGSTDTQYF
.	TRBV9	.	TRBJ2-5	TGTGCCAGCAGCGTAGATAACAGAGAGACCCAGTACTTC	CASSVDNRETQYF
.	TRBV9	.	TRBJ1-5	TGTGCCAGCAGCGCCGCAGCTGAGGGTCAGCCCCAGCATTTT	CASSAAAEGQPQHF
.	TRBV4-1	.	TRBJ1-5	TGCGCCAGCAGCCTTGAGGGGGGCAATCAGCCCCAGCATTTT	CASSLEGGNQPQHF
.	TRBV13	TRBD1	TRBJ2-7	TGTGCCAGCAGCCTCCTTGGACAGGGCAGCTCCTACGAGCAGTACTTC	CASSLLGQGSSYEQYF
.	TRBV5-6	TRBD1	TRBJ2-7	TGTGCCAGCAGCCCGGGACAGGGGCCGGGGTCCTACGAGCAGTACTTC	CASSPGQGPGSYEQYF
.	TRBV6-5	TRBD2	TRBJ2-3	TGTGCCAGCAGTTTCTCCGGGGGGGGCCCAGATACGCAGTATTTT	CASSFSGGGPDTQYF
.	TRBV5-6	.	TRBJ2-3	TGTGCCAGCAGCTTTGACAGGCGCGCAGATACGCAGTATTTT	CASSFDRRADTQYF
.	TRBV9	.	TRBJ1-2	TGTGCCAGCAGCGTAGCAAGGGGCGCAAACTATGGCTACACCTTC	CASSVARGANYGYTF
.	TRBV13	TRBD1	TRBJ2-5	TGTGCCAGCAGCCACTCACCCGGGACAGCAAAAGAGACCCAGTACTTC	CASSHSPGTAKETQYF
.	TRBV30	.	TRBJ1-3	TGTGCCTGGAGTGTCGTCCAGGGAACTTCTGGAAACACCATATATTTT	CAWSVVQGTSGNTIYF
.	TRBV7-2	TRBD1	TRBJ1-6	TGTGCCAGCAGCTCTCGGGACAGGGGAGAAGGGTCACCCCTCCACTTT	CASSSRDRGEGSPLHF
.	TRBV9	.	TRBJ2-7	TGTGCCAGCAGCGTAGGGTTAGGGAGCTACGAGCAGTACTTC	CASSVGLGSYEQYF
.	TRBV7-2	.	TRBJ1-2	TGTGCCAGCAGCCTACACCCGACAGGAAACTATGGCTACACCTTC	CASSLHPTGNYGYTF
.	TRBV7-9	TRBD1	TRBJ1-1	TGTGCCAGCAGCCCCTTACAGGGGGCGAAAGTGAACACTGAAGCTTTCTTT	CASSPLQGAKVNTEAFF
.	TRBV5-4	TRBD2	TRBJ2-7	TGTGCCAGCAGCTTGGATCTAGCGGGGTCTCGGGAGCAGTACTTC	CASSLDLAGSREQYF
.	TRBV7-2	.	TRBJ1-6	TGTGCCACAGGACGGACATATAATTCACCCCTCCACTTT	CATGRTYNSPLHF
.	TRBV5-1	.	TRBJ1-3	TGCGCCAGCAGCCCCCCGGACAGTAGAAACACCATATATTTT	CASSPPDSRNTIYF
few	TRBV7-9	TRBD1	TRBJ1-6	TGTGCCAGCAGCCTCCGTGGGGACAGAGATTCACCCCTCCACTTT	CASSLRGDRDSPLHF